The 8 T cell receptor beta chains below all came from one sample that was sequenced in a study of T cell clones after liver transplantation. The assay was immunoSEQ multiplex PCR, and TCRdb's table has in-frame clones only and misses some. This table has about 120,000 clones, about nine tenths appearing once. The specimen was CD4+ T cells from blood, collected 12 months after liver transplant. These receptors were taken from a human patient who received a liver transplant. Some T cells may arise from the graft donor.

The V and J genes are TRBV11-3 and TRBJ1-1, with D perhaps matching TRBD1 (5 bases). Germline V gives CDR1 SGHNT, CDR2 YENEEA. There are 14 residues in the CDR3. V was pared by 0 bases and J by 5 bases, with 10 bases between. The chain's CDR3 is CASSLDGKGTEAFF. In DNA, the CDR3 is TGTGCCAGCAGCTTAGACGGTAAGGGGACTGAAGCTTTCTTT. The complete variable domain, with remaining parts taken from reference TRBV11-3 and TRBJ1-1, reads EAGVVQSPRYKIIEKKQPVAFWCNPISGHNTLYWYLQNLGQGPELLIRYENEEAVDDSQLPKDRFSAERLKGVDSTLKIQPAELGDSAVYLCASSLDGKGTEAFFGQGTRLTVV.

This chain joins TRBV5-1 and TRBJ2-2; 13 bases fit TRBD2. CDR1 and CDR2 from the germline V gene are SGHRS and YFSETQ. The CDR3 length is 16 residues. J lost 4 bases, V lost 4 bases, and 4 bases had no gene match. The CDR3 reads CASSPGLAGTTGELFF. The CDR3, as DNA: TGCGCCAGCAGCCCGGGACTAGCGGGGACCACCGGGGAGCTGTTTTTT.

The V and J genes are TRBV6-5 and TRBJ1-1, with D unresolved. Germline-derived CDR1 and CDR2 are MNHEY and SVGAGI. The V end was cut by 7 bases, the J end by 3 bases, with 12 bases between. The CDR3 length is 13 residues. CDR3 loop: CASNAPGYTEAFF. For the CDR3, the DNA is TGTGCCAGCAACGCCCCGGGGTACACTGAAGCTTTCTTT.

This clone was seen a few times. The genes are TRBV5-1 and TRBJ2-5, with D perhaps TRBD1 (5 bases). The CDR3 runs to 14 residues. V was pared by 1 base and J by 4 bases, with 11 bases between. Germline V CDR1 and CDR2: SGHRS, YFSETQ. Here the CDR3 reads CASSLLSQVETQYF. CDR3 nucleotides: TGCGCCAGCAGCTTGCTCTCACAGGTAGAGACCCAGTACTTC.

The chain links TRBV9 to TRBJ2-3, with D unclear. V dropped 0 bases and J dropped 4 bases, with 9 bases sitting between them. The CDR3 runs to 14 residues. CDR1 and CDR2 from the germline V gene are SGDLS and YYNGEE. The CDR3 DNA reads TGTGCCAGCAGCGTAGAGGCTCCCTCAGATACGCAGTATTTT. This codes for CASSVEAPSDTQYF.

This clone was seen a single time. This chain joins TRBV11-3 and TRBJ2-5; 7 bases are shared with TRBD1. This CDR3 spans 13 amino acids. Germline V gives CDR1 SGHNT, CDR2 YENEEA. The CDR3 loop is CAIGRGQGETQYF. CDR3 sequence (DNA): TGTGCGATTGGAAGGGGGCAGGGCGAGACCCAGTACTTC. Based on the CDR3 plus reference TRBV11-3 and TRBJ2-5, the full variable domain is EAGVVQSPRYKIIEKKQPVAFWCNPISGHNTLYWYLQNLGQGPELLIRYENEEAVDDSQLPKDRFSAERLKGVDSTLKIQPAELGDSAVYLCAIGRGQGETQYFGPGTRLLVL.

This chain links TRBV2 with TRBJ2-3; D is tentatively TRBD1 or TRBD2 (5 bases each). The V gene lost 6 bases and the J gene lost 6 bases, with 19 bases spanning the gap. The CDR3 has 15 amino acids. Germline loops: CDR1 SNHLY, CDR2 FYNNEI. CDR3 in DNA: TGTGCCAGCAGAAAACTAGGGCAGGGTCCCGATACGCAGTATTTT. This translates into CASRKLGQGPDTQYF. Drawing the rest from reference TRBV2 and TRBJ2-3, the complete variable domain is EPEVTQTPSHQVTQMGQEVILRCVPISNHLYFYWYRQILGQKVEFLVSFYNNEISEKSEIFDDQFSVERPDGSNFTLKIRSTKLEDSAMYFCASRKLGQGPDTQYFGPGTRLTVL.

V is TRBV4-1 and J is TRBJ2-3; 7 bases line up with TRBD2. From germline, CDR1 is MGHRA and CDR2 YSYEKL. With 3 bases clipped from V and 2 bases from J, the junction kept 14 bases outside the gene matches. There are 18 residues in the CDR3. DNA of the CDR3: TGCGCCAGCAGCCACCGCACCTGGGAGGGACTTTACACAGATACGCAGTATTTT. Translation gives CASSHRTWEGLYTDTQYF.